The next 13 T cell receptor beta chains were all read from a single sample in a study of control samples from healthy donors and cancer patients (dated by TCRdb to 2020 to 2022). Libraries were constructed by the immunoSEQ multiplex PCR assay. TCRdb provides this immuneACCESS table in a form limited to in-frame rearrangements. Some clones are lacking; in checked studies, under half of them reflect an unresolved V gene, and why the rest are absent is not known. This sample is represented by about 110,000 clones; 70% to 85% of them were singletons. About 5.9% of the sample lies in the top ten. The sequencing sample was made of blood. The receptors were sampled from a man in his late teens or twenties in good health.

This chain joins TRBV5-6 and TRBJ2-3; no definite D call. The CDR3 length is 11 residues. V was pared by 6 bases and J by 6 bases, with 8 bases between. Per the germline V gene, CDR1 is SGHDT and CDR2 is YYEEEE. The CDR3 bases are TGTGCCAGCACGTACCAGGATACGCAGTATTTT. Translating it yields CASTYQDTQYF.

The chain joins TRBV6-4 to TRBJ2-1; 10 nucleotides align to TRBD2. The CDR3 has 15 residues. Trimming at V came to 5 bases and at J to 5 bases, leaving 6 bases not matched to a gene. Germline values: CDR1 MRHNA, CDR2 SNTAGT. The CDR3 DNA reads TGTGCCAGCAGTTCGTCTAGCGGGGGTAACAATGAGCAGTTCTTC. Translated: CASSSSSGGNNEQFF.

This clone was seen a few times. The rearrangement joins TRBV10-1 to TRBJ2-5, with 11 positions matching TRBD2. CDR1 WNHNN and CDR2 SYGVQD come from the germline V gene (reference sequence). V lost 2 bases, J lost 2 bases, and 1 base stayed unmatched. The CDR3 runs to 15 residues. The CDR3 loop reads CASSELAGGQETQYF. CDR3 coding DNA: TGCGCCAGCAGTGAGCTAGCGGGGGGACAAGAGACCCAGTACTTC.

V usage is TRBV28 and J usage is TRBJ2-1, with a possible D match to TRBD2 (6 bases). V lost 6 bases, J lost 6 bases, and 15 bases lay in between. CDR1 MDHEN and CDR2 SYDVKM come from the germline V gene. The CDR3 is made up of 14 amino acids. The CDR3 here is CASRNREPFNEQFF. The CDR3, as DNA: TGTGCCAGCAGGAACCGGGAGCCTTTCAATGAGCAGTTCTTC. Based on the CDR3 plus reference TRBV28 and TRBJ2-1, the full variable domain is DVKVTQSSRYLVKRTGEKVFLECVQDMDHENMFWYRQDPGLGLRLIYFSYDVKMKEKGDIPEGYSVSREKKERFSLILESASTNQTSMYLCASRNREPFNEQFFGPGTRLTVL.

The J gene is TRBJ2-4, the V gene TRBV28, with D uncertain. V lost 3 bases and J 0 bases, leaving 15 bases between the germline ends. CDR3 length: 17 amino acids. Germline V lookup: CDR1 MDHEN, CDR2 SYDVKM. The chain's CDR3 is CASSFRSSLLAKNIQYF. The CDR3, as DNA: TGTGCCAGCAGTTTTCGGTCAAGCTTACTAGCCAAAAACATTCAGTACTTC.

The chain links TRBV7-2 to TRBJ2-3; D is possibly TRBD2 (6 bases). The V gene lost 3 bases and the J gene lost 4 bases, with 11 bases spanning the gap. The CDR3 totals 14 residues. Germline assignment: CDR1 SGHTA and CDR2 FQGNSA. CDR3 residues: CASSFAPGADTQYF. CDR3 in DNA: TGTGCCAGCAGCTTCGCTCCGGGAGCAGATACGCAGTATTTT.

About this clone: In the same sample, other DNA sequences code for this CDR3. The CDR3 here is CASSLGTGPQETQYF. For the CDR3, the DNA is TGCGCCAGCAGCTTGGGGACAGGTCCTCAAGAGACCCAGTACTTC. The chain employs TRBV5-1 and TRBJ2-5; 7 bases fit TRBD1. Germline lookup yields CDR1 SGHRS and CDR2 YFSETQ. This CDR3 comprises 15 residues. With V trimmed by 0 bases and J by 2 bases, 4 bases remained unmatched. Complete variable domain (other parts from reference TRBV5-1 and TRBJ2-5): KAGVTQTPRYLIKTRGQQVTLSCSPISGHRSVSWYQQTPGQGLQFLFEYFSETQRNKGNFPGRFSGRQFSNSRSEMNVSTLELGDSALYLCASSLGTGPQETQYFGPGTRLLVL.

This clone was seen once. V gene TRBV28 combines with J gene TRBJ1-2; D remains ambiguous. Trimming took off 2 bases at V and 5 bases at J, with 9 bases between the two ends. The CDR3 contains 13 residues. Germline V CDR1 and CDR2: MDHEN, SYDVKM. CDR3 sequence (DNA): TGTGCCAGCAGTTTAGGCCGGTTTTATGGCTACACCTTC. This encodes CASSLGRFYGYTF.

This clone was observed a few times. The rearrangement joins TRBV7-2 to TRBJ1-5, with D possibly matching TRBD1 (6 bases). V was clipped by 5 bases and J by 0 bases, with 11 bases between them. CDR3 length: 15 residues. From germline, CDR1 is SGHTA and CDR2 FQGNSA. The chain's CDR3 is CASSIRDNSNQPQHF. In nucleotides, the CDR3 is TGTGCCAGCAGCATCCGGGACAATAGCAATCAGCCCCAGCATTTT.

The chain couples TRBV4-3 to TRBJ1-2; D is uncertain. This CDR3 is 14 amino acids long. V shed 0 bases and J shed 4 bases, with 9 bases lying between them. CDR1 is LGHNA and CDR2 is YSLEER in the germline V gene. The CDR3 reads CASSQDLWTYGYTF. The CDR3 coding sequence is TGCGCCAGCAGCCAAGATCTCTGGACCTATGGCTACACCTTC.

J is TRBJ1-1 and V is TRBV25-1; D gene unclear. CDR1 MGHDK and CDR2 SYGVNS come from the germline V gene. With 5 bases removed from V and 4 bases from J, the gap between germline ends came to 5 bases. The CDR3 runs to 11 residues. CDR3 DNA sequence: TGTGCCAGCAGTCGGGGCACTGAAGCTTTCTTT. Amino acids: CASSRGTEAFF.

This clone has just a few counts. The J gene is TRBJ2-7, the V gene TRBV5-4, with 8 bases identical to TRBD1. The V gene end was trimmed by 7 bases and the J gene end by 5 bases; junction bases not matched to a gene: 8. CDR3 size: 13 residues. Germline CDR1 reads SGHNT; CDR2 reads YYREEE (reference sequence). The CDR3 coding sequence is TGTGCCAGCGGCCGACAGGGGACCCACGAGCAGTACTTC. It specifies CASGRQGTHEQYF.

This chain uses TRBV5-1 with TRBJ1-2; D unresolved. Germline V gene data show CDR1 as SGHRS and CDR2 as YFSETQ. V dropped 0 bases and J dropped 6 bases, with 15 bases sitting between them. The CDR3 spans 15 residues. The CDR3 DNA follows: TGCGCCAGCAGCTTGGTCACGGGAGGAGCGGATGGCTACACCTTC. This codes for CASSLVTGGADGYTF.